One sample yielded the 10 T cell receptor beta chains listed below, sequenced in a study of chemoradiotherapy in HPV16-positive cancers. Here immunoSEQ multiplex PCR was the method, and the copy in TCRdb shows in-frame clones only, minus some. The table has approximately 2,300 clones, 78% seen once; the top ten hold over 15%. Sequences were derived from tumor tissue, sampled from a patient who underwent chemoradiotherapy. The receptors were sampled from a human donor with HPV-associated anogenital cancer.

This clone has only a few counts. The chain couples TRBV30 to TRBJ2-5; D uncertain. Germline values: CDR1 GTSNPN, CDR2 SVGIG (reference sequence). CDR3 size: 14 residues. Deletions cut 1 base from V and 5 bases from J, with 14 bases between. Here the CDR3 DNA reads TGTGCCTGGAGTGCCTCCTCTAGTGGGGAGACCCAGTACTTC. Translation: CAWSASSSGETQYF.

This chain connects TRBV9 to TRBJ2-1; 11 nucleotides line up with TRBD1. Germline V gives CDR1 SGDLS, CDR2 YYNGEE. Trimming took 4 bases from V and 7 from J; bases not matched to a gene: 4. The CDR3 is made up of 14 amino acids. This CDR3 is CASSPWDRGNEQFF. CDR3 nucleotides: TGTGCCAGCAGCCCCTGGGACAGGGGGAATGAGCAGTTCTTC.

CDR3 nucleotide sequence: TGCGCCAGCAGCTTGGCCGGGACAGGGGGCAATGGCTACACCTTC. Protein product: CASSLAGTGGNGYTF. This chain uses TRBV5-1 with TRBJ1-2; 12 bases align to TRBD1. The germline V gene encodes CDR1 SGHRS and CDR2 YFSETQ. V dropped 0 bases and J dropped 6; count of bases not matched to a gene: 3. The CDR3 contains 15 residues.

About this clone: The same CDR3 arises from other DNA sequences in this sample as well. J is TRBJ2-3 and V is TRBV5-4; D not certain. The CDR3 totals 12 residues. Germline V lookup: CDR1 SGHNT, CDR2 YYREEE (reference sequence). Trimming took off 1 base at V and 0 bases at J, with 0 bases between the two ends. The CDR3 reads CASSLSTDTQYF. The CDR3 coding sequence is TGTGCCAGCAGCTTGAGCACAGATACGCAGTATTTT.

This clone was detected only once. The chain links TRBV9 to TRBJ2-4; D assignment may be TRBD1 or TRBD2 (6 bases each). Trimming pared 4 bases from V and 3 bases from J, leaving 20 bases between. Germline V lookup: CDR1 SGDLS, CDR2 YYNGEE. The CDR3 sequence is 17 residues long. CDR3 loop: CASSTGTAEGDKNIQYF. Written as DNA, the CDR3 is TGTGCCAGCAGCACTGGGACTGCCGAGGGGGACAAAAACATTCAGTACTTC. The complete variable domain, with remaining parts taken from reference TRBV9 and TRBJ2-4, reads DSGVTQTPKHLITATGQRVTLRCSPRSGDLSVYWYQQSLDQGLQFLIQYYNGEERAKGNILERFSAQQFPDLHSELNLSSLELGDSALYFCASSTGTAEGDKNIQYFGAGTRLSVL.

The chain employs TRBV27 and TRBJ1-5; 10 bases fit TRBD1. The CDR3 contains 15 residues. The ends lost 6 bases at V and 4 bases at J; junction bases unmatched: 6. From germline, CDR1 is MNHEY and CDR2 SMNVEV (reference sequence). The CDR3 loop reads CASSPGQGINQPQHF. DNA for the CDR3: TGTGCCAGCAGCCCGGGACAGGGGATTAATCAGCCCCAGCATTTT.

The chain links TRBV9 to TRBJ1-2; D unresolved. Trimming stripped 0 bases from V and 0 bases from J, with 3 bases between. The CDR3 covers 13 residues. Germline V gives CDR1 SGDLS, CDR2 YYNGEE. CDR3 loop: CASSVDPNYGYTF. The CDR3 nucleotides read TGTGCCAGCAGCGTAGACCCTAACTATGGCTACACCTTC.

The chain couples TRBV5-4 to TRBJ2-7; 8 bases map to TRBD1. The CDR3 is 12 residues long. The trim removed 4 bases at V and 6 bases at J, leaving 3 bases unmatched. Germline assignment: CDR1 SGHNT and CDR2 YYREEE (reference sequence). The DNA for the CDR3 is TGTGCCAGCAGCCTGGACAGGGCCGAGCAGTACTTC. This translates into CASSLDRAEQYF.

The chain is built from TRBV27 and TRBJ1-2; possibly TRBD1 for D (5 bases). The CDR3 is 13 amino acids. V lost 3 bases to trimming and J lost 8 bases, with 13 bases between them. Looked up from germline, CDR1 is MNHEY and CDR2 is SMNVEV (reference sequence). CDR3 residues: CASSLFGGGGYTF. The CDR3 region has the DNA TGTGCCAGCAGTTTGTTCGGGGGTGGAGGCTACACCTTC.

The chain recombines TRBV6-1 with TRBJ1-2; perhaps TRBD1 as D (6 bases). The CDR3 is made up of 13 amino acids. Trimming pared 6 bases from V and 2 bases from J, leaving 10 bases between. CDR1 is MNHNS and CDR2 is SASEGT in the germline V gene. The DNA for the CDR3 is TGTGCCAGCAGGGGGGCACAAAACTATGGCTACACCTTC. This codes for CASRGAQNYGYTF.